These 13 T cell receptor beta chains came from one sample sequenced in a study of CD8 T cells in Susac syndrome. With random hexamers, roughly 0.45 to 1 ug RNA was reverse transcribed. Via MiXCR, TCRdb re-called the immunoSEQ multiplex PCR reads, giving one row per CDR3 protein. The sample lists about 180,000 distinct CDR3 sequences; 90% to 95% were seen once. Sequencing was performed on CD8+ T cells from PBMCs. These receptors were collected from a human donor with multiple sclerosis.

This chain's CDR3 is CSVEDRDRDYEQYF. The CDR3 DNA reads as TGCAGCGTTGAAGATAGGGACAGGGACTACGAGCAGTACTTC. This chain connects TRBV29-1 to TRBJ2-7, with 9 bases fitting TRBD1. The CDR3 sequence is 14 residues long. Germline V gene lookup returns CDR1 SQVTM and CDR2 ANQGSEA. V trimming: 0 bases; J trimming: 3 bases; junction bases outside the gene matches: 3.

CDR3 sequence: CSARSGLAGNNEQFF. Here the CDR3 DNA reads TGCAGTGCTAGATCCGGACTAGCGGGAAACAATGAGCAGTTCTTC. The chain uses TRBV20-1 and TRBJ2-1; 12 bases are shared with TRBD2. J lost 5 bases, V lost 2 bases, and 4 bases had no gene match. The CDR3 runs to 15 residues. The germline CDR1 and CDR2 sequences are DFQATT and SNEGSKA (reference sequence).

The rearrangement joins TRBV12-3 or TRBV12-4 to TRBJ1-1; a weak D match, TRBD1 (6 bases). The CDR3 consists of 13 residues. Trimming pared 8 bases from V and 3 bases from J, leaving 13 bases between. The CDR3 DNA sequence: TGTGCCAGCTGGGCAGGGGTGTACACTGAAGCTTTCTTT. This encodes CASWAGVYTEAFF.

The V and J genes are TRBV15 and TRBJ1-1; 8 nucleotides line up with TRBD1. This CDR3 is built from 13 residues. The junction had 1 base not matched to a gene; V was cut back by 0 bases and J by 7 bases. CDR1 and CDR2 (germline): LNHNV, YYDKDF (reference sequence). The CDR3 DNA reads TGTGCCACCAGCAGAGATACAGGGGGTGAAGCTTTCTTT. Translated, it gives CATSRDTGGEAFF.

The rearrangement uses TRBV9 and TRBJ2-5, with D possibly TRBD1 on 5 matching bases. The germline gives CDR1 SGDLS, CDR2 YYNGEE. V lost 0 bases, J lost 5 bases, and 14 bases lay in between. CDR3 length: 15 residues. Here the CDR3 DNA reads TGTGCCAGCAGCGTAGGGGGCAGTTTCGGGGAGACCCAGTACTTC. Translating gives CASSVGGSFGETQYF.

Here the CDR3 reads CASTTGTSYEQYF. The DNA of the CDR3 is TGTGCCAGTACTACAGGGACATCCTACGAGCAGTACTTC. This sequence joins TRBV3-1 and TRBJ2-7; D perhaps matches TRBD1 (6 bases). Trimming took 9 bases from V and 1 from J, leaving 13 bases between them. The CDR3 runs 13 residues. In germline, CDR1 is LGHDT, CDR2 YNNKEL (reference sequence).

This clonotype was seen more than once but under ten times. This sequence joins TRBV27 and TRBJ2-2; TRBD1 is a possible D gene (5 bases). The CDR3 extends over 12 amino acids. The V gene's germline CDR1 is MNHEY and CDR2 SMNVEV (reference sequence). Trimming took off 5 bases at V and 5 bases at J, with 6 bases between the two ends. DNA for the CDR3: TGTGCCAGCAGTCAGGGAACCGGGGAGCTGTTTTTT. Protein sequence: CASSQGTGELFF.

This chain's CDR3 is CASSSQLTSGPNEQFF. In DNA form, the CDR3 reads TGTGCCAGCAGTTCCCAGCTGACCAGCGGGCCGAATGAGCAGTTCTTC. The V call is TRBV6-2 or TRBV6-3, the J call TRBJ2-1, with D possibly matching TRBD2 (6 bases). Looked up from germline, CDR1 is MNHEY and CDR2 is SVGEGT. V was clipped by 4 bases and J by 7 bases, with 20 bases between them. CDR3 size: 16 residues.

The J gene is TRBJ2-1, the V gene TRBV30; D is uncertain. This CDR3 contains 12 residues. Germline-derived CDR1 and CDR2 are GTSNPN and SVGIG (reference sequence). Trimming stripped 1 base from V and 13 bases from J, with 14 bases between. CDR3 in amino acids: CAWSETLSPQFF. CDR3 nucleotides: TGTGCCTGGAGTGAGACTCTTTCTCCTCAGTTCTTC.

This chain links TRBV5-4 with TRBJ2-1, with 7 nucleotides matching TRBD1. The CDR3 has 14 residues. Germline V gene data show CDR1 as SGHNT and CDR2 as YYREEE (reference sequence). V gave up 4 bases and J gave up 4 bases; unmatched junction bases: 5. The CDR3 bases are TGTGCCAGCAGCCTCGGGACAGAGTACAATGAGCAGTTCTTC. It encodes CASSLGTEYNEQFF.

The gene calls are TRBV15 and TRBJ1-1; D call uncertain. This CDR3 is 15 amino acids long. Per the germline V gene, CDR1 is LNHNV and CDR2 is YYDKDF (reference sequence). V was pared by 2 bases and J by 0 bases, with 10 bases between. This CDR3 reads CATSRLAGLNTEAFF. The CDR3 nucleotides are TGTGCCACCAGCAGACTCGCAGGCTTGAACACTGAAGCTTTCTTT. The full variable domain, with the rest looked up from reference TRBV15 and TRBJ1-1, is DAMVIQNPRYQVTQFGKPVTLSCSQTLNHNVMYWYQQKSSQAPKLLFHYYDKDFNNEADTPDNFQSRRPNTSFCFLDIRSPGLGDTAMYLCATSRLAGLNTEAFFGQGTRLTVV.

This chain uses TRBV15 with TRBJ2-1, with 13 bases fitting TRBD2. The CDR3 contains 17 residues. Germline CDR1 LNHNV, CDR2 YYDKDF (reference sequence). V lost 3 bases to trimming and J lost 8 bases; unmatched junction nucleotides: 10. The DNA for the CDR3 is TGTGCCACCAGCAGGCCCTCCGGACTAGCGGGAGAGGATGAGCAGTTCTTC. Residues: CATSRPSGLAGEDEQFF.

This CDR3 reads CASSLASGPGQPQHF. The CDR3 DNA reads as TGCGCCAGCAGCTTGGCCTCCGGGCCGGGTCAGCCCCAGCATTTT. The rearrangement links TRBV5-1 to TRBJ1-5; D uncertain. Germline V lookup: CDR1 SGHRS, CDR2 YFSETQ. The V and J ends lost 0 bases and 6 bases respectively, with 13 bases between them. This CDR3 is built from 15 residues.